This T cell receptor (beta chain) was observed in a study of early T cells in non-severe SARS-CoV-2 infection. Overall study context: It was bulk RNA from unsorted whole blood that was sequenced, and the chains were unpaired.

General study results and limits: Missing private and CD4 specificities, VDJdb matching favored anti-spike CD8 responses.

A single record per CDR3 protein comes from TCRdb applying MiXCR to the 5' RACE reads. The table includes about 77,000 distinct CDR3 sequences, 8.5% to 10% detected once. CDR1 and CDR2 (germline): SGHTA, FQGNSA. V lost 5 bases and J 10 bases, leaving 24 bases between the germline ends. The CDR3 spans 17 residues. This clonotype was counted at least ten times. Its antigen is still unknown. The V call is TRBV7-2, the J call TRBJ1-6; no clear D gene. The receptor's source is an adult who was a healthcare worker with PCR-confirmed SARS-CoV-2 infection or an uninfected control (not recorded which). Specimen: whole blood. For the CDR3, the DNA is TGTGCCAGCAGCCAAGGCCACCCTTCTGGTCTTCCATCACCCCTCCACTTT. Amino acid sequence: CASSQGHPSGLPSPLHF.